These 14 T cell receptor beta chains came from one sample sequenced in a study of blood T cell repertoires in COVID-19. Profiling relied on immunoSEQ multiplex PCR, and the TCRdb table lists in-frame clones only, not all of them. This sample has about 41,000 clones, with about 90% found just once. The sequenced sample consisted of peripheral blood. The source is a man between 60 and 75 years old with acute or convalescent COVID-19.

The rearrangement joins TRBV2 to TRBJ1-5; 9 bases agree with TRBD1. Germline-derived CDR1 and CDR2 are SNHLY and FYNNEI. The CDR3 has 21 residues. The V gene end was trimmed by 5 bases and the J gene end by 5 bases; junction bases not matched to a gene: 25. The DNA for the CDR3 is TGTGCCAGCAGTCCCATTTATTCGGACAGGGGTTCTATCTTTGGCGATCAGCCCCAGCATTTT. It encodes CASSPIYSDRGSIFGDQPQHF.

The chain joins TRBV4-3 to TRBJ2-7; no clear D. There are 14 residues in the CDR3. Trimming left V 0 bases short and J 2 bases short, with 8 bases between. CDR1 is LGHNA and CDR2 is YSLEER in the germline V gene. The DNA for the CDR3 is TGCGCCAGCAGCCAAGATGCACAAACCTACGAGCAGTACTTC. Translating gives CASSQDAQTYEQYF.

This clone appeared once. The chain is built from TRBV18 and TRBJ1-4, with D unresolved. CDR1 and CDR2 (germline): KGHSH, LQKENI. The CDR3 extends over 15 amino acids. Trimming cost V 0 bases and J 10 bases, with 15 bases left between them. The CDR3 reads CASSPPSGQEGKLFF. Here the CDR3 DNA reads TGTGCCAGCTCACCACCGAGCGGGCAGGAGGGAAAACTGTTTTTT.

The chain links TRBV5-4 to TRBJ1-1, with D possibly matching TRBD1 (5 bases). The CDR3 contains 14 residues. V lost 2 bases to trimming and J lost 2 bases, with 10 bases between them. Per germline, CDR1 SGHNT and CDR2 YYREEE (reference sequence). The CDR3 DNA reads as TGTGCCAGCAGCTTAAGGGGTTACAACACTGAAGCTTTCTTT. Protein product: CASSLRGYNTEAFF.

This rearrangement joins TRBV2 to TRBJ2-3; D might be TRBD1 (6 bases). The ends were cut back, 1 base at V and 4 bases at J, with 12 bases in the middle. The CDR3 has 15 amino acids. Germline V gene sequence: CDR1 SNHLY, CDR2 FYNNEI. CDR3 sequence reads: CASSEGGLASDTQYF. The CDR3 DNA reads TGTGCCAGCAGTGAAGGGGGGCTAGCCTCAGATACGCAGTATTTT.

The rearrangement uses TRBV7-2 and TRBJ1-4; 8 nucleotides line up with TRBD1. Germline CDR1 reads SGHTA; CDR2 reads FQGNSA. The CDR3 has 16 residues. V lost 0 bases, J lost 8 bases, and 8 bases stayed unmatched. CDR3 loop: CASSLAHGQGREKLFF. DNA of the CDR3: TGTGCCAGCAGCTTAGCACACGGACAGGGAAGAGAAAAACTGTTTTTT. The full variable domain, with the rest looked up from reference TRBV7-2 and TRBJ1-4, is GAGVSQSPSNKVTEKGKDVELRCDPISGHTALYWYRQSLGQGLEFLIYFQGNSAPDKSGLPSDRFSAERTGGSVSTLTIQRTQQEDSAVYLCASSLAHGQGREKLFFGSGTQLSVL.

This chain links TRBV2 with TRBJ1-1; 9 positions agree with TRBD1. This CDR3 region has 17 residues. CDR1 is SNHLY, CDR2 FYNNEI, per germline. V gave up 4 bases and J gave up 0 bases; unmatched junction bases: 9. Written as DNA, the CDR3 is TGTGCCAGCAGTGGGCCGGGACAGGGCCCAATGAACACTGAAGCTTTCTTT. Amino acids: CASSGPGQGPMNTEAFF.

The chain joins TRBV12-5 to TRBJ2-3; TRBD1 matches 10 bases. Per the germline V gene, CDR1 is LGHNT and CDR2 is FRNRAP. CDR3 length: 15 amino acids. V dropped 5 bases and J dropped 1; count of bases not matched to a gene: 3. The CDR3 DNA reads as TGTGCTAGTGGTCCGGGGACAGGGGGCACAGATACGCAGTATTTT. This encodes CASGPGTGGTDTQYF.

This CDR3 reads CASSQGLRDTEAFF. CDR3 bases: TGCGCCAGCAGCCAAGGGCTGCGGGACACTGAAGCTTTCTTT. V gene TRBV4-3 combines with J gene TRBJ1-1; D remains ambiguous. CDR3 length equals 14 residues. The ends were cut back, 1 base at V and 3 bases at J, with 9 bases in the middle. From germline, CDR1 is LGHNA and CDR2 YSLEER.

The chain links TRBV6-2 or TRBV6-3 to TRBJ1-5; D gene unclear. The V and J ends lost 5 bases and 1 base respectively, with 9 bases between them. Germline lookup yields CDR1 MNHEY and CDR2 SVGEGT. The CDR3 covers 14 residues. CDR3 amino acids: CASSLDGSNQPQHF. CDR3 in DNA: TGTGCCAGCAGTCTCGACGGGAGCAATCAGCCCCAGCATTTT.

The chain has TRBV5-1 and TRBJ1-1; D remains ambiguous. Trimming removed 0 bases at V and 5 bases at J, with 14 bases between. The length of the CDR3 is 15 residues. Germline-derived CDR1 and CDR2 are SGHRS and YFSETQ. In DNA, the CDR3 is TGCGCCAGCAGCTTGGGAGAGGGTAGGAGGACTGAAGCTTTCTTT. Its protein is CASSLGEGRRTEAFF.

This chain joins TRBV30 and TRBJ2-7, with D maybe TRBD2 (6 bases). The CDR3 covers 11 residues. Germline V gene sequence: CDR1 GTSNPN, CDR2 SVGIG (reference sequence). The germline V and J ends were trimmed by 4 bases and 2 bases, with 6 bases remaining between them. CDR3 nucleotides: TGTGCCTGGACGGGGGCCTACGAGCAGTACTTC. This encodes CAWTGAYEQYF.

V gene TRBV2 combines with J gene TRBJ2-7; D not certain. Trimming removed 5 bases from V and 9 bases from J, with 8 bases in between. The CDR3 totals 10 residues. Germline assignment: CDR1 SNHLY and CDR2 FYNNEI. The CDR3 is CASSYTMQYF. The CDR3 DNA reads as TGTGCCAGCAGTTATACTATGCAGTACTTC.

CDR3 loop: CASSQATGGSPLHF. The DNA for the CDR3 is TGTGCCAGCAGCCAAGCGACAGGAGGATCACCCCTCCACTTT. The V call is TRBV3-1 (or the pseudogene TRBV3-2), the J call TRBJ1-6, with D possibly being TRBD1 (6 bases). This CDR3 comprises 14 residues. The germline V gene encodes CDR1 LGHDT and CDR2 YNNKEL (reference sequence). Deletions cut 1 base from V and 10 bases from J, with 11 bases between.